The clone carrying this T cell receptor (beta chain) was counted only a few times. Trimming at V came to 3 bases and at J to 0 bases, leaving 12 bases not matched to a gene. Germline assignment: CDR1 SGHRS and CDR2 YFSETQ. The CDR3 sequence is 19 residues long. The data belong to a study of cytomegalovirus exposure and HLA in healthy donors. Study-wide context: An earlier analysis found some 100 million unique TCR beta sequences from approximately 190 million T cells.

A multiplex PCR was run with 60 Vbeta primers and 13 Jbeta primers. This table comes from immunoSEQ multiplex PCR, and its TCRdb copy is limited to in-frame clones, with some not included. Seen here are some 110,000 clones, about three quarters observed once, and the top ten hold about 12%. The sequenced sample consisted of PBMCs. This sequence originates from a woman aged 55-69 years in good health and CMV-seropositive. The chain uses TRBV5-1 and TRBJ2-6; 7 positions match TRBD1. The CDR3 here is CASSSPTGSSLSGANVLTF. CDR3 coding DNA: TGCGCCAGCAGCTCACCGACAGGGTCTTCCCTCTCTGGGGCCAACGTCCTGACTTTC.